This TCR beta chain was sequenced during a study of T cell changes during pregnancy in multiple sclerosis. The ends were cut back, 5 bases at V and 0 bases at J, with 12 bases in the middle. This CDR3 is 14 amino acids long. Germline values: CDR1 SQVTM, CDR2 ANQGSEA. Libraries were prepared by immunoSEQ multiplex PCR; TCRdb keeps only in-frame clonotypes and omits some of them. The sample includes tens of thousands of clones, 80% to 95% of them seen just once. The TCR sequence derives from a female donor in good health, enrolled as a control in a pregnancy study. Sample: peripheral blood, taken in the third trimester of pregnancy. V is TRBV29-1 and J is TRBJ2-3; a possible D gene is TRBD2 (6 bases). CDR3 loop: CSVWDFSSTDTQYF. DNA for the CDR3: TGCAGCGTTTGGGACTTTTCTAGCACAGATACGCAGTATTTT.